The 18 T cell receptor beta chains below were found in one sample sequenced in a study of blood T cell repertoires in COVID-19. Only in-frame clones appear in the TCRdb table, and some are missing; sequencing was by immunoSEQ multiplex PCR. The sample shows under 150,000 clones, over 75% of them seen only once. Sequencing used peripheral blood. These receptors were obtained from a man in his 70s with active COVID-19.

This clone has only one observation. The CDR3, as DNA: TGTGCCAGCAGTCCCACAGGGGGCTCCTACAATGAGCAGTTCTTC. Its protein product is CASSPTGGSYNEQFF. The J gene is TRBJ2-1, the V gene TRBV6-5; 8 bases fit TRBD1. Germline V gene sequence: CDR1 MNHEY, CDR2 SVGAGI. The V segment lost 5 bases and the J segment 0 bases; nucleotides outside the gene matches: 3. This CDR3 is built from 15 residues.

This chain uses TRBV3-1 (or the pseudogene TRBV3-2) with TRBJ2-1; no firm D call. Trimming left V 5 bases short and J 4 bases short, with 3 bases between. The CDR3 totals 11 residues. From germline, CDR1 is LGHDT and CDR2 YNNKEL (reference sequence). The CDR3 protein is CASSYYNEQFF. CDR3 DNA sequence: TGTGCCAGCAGCTATTACAATGAGCAGTTCTTC.

The V and J genes are TRBV3-1 (or the pseudogene TRBV3-2) and TRBJ1-4; D gene ambiguous. Germline V CDR1 and CDR2: LGHDT, YNNKEL (reference sequence). The CDR3 loop spans 11 amino acids. Trimming stripped 1 base from V and 8 bases from J, with 2 bases between. The CDR3 coding sequence is TGTGCCAGCAGCCAAGCGGAAAAACTGTTTTTT. Residues: CASSQAEKLFF.

The chain uses TRBV7-2 and TRBJ2-1; D is possibly TRBD2 (6 bases). Trimming removed 1 base at V and 12 bases at J, with 31 bases between. The CDR3 consists of 19 residues. Germline V gene sequence: CDR1 SGHTA, CDR2 FQGNSA. In DNA form, the CDR3 reads TGTGCCAGCAGCTTAGAGTCTGGTGGTCGGCGGGGACCCACAATGGGGCAGTTCTTC. Translated, it gives CASSLESGGRRGPTMGQFF.

This chain links TRBV28 with TRBJ2-7, with a possible D match to TRBD1 (6 bases). The CDR3 contains 15 residues. The V end was cut by 5 bases, the J end by 0 bases, with 14 bases between. Germline CDR1 is MDHEN and CDR2 is SYDVKM. As DNA, the CDR3 is TGTGCCAGCAGTGCGGTCAAACAGGGCTCCTACGAGCAGTACTTC. Its protein is CASSAVKQGSYEQYF.

The chain recombines TRBV7-9 with TRBJ2-7; TRBD2 agrees at 8 bases. The CDR3 consists of 14 residues. The V gene end was trimmed by 5 bases and the J gene end by 5 bases; junction bases not matched to a gene: 8. Germline CDR1 is SEHNR and CDR2 is FQNEAQ (reference sequence). CDR3 DNA: TGTGCCAGCAGCCCGGGGGCGGGAGGACACGAGCAGTACTTC. This encodes CASSPGAGGHEQYF.

Concerning this clone itself: At one end the junction does not follow the germline gene, possibly because of a read error. This rearrangement joins TRBV18 to TRBJ2-3, with 7 bases that match TRBD1. Germline CDR1 reads KGHSH; CDR2 reads LQKENI. There are 14 residues in the CDR3. The CDR3 loop reads CASSPPTTGQQGPF. CDR3 sequence (DNA): TGTGCCAGCTCACCACCCACAACGGGACAGCAAGGCCCTTTT.

The gene calls are TRBV6-5 and TRBJ2-7, with TRBD2 matching over 8 bases. Germline trimming cut 6 bases from V and 1 base from J; bases unmatched to any gene: 8. Germline CDR1 MNHEY, CDR2 SVGAGI. The CDR3 has 15 amino acids. The CDR3 loop is CASRDSGRASYEQYF. CDR3 coding DNA: TGTGCCAGCAGGGACAGCGGGAGAGCTTCCTACGAGCAGTACTTC.

The rearrangement links TRBV30 to TRBJ2-7; the D is unclear. The CDR3 is 14 residues long. Trimming took off 0 bases at V and 0 bases at J, with 9 bases between the two ends. CDR1 is GTSNPN, CDR2 SVGIG, per germline (reference sequence). CDR3 residues: CAWSVLRSSYEQYF. DNA of the CDR3: TGTGCCTGGAGTGTACTGCGGAGCTCCTACGAGCAGTACTTC.

The rearrangement links TRBV9 to TRBJ2-4; maybe TRBD2 (6 bases). Trimming stripped 2 bases from V and 0 bases from J, with 9 bases between. CDR3 length: 15 amino acids. CDR1 is SGDLS, CDR2 YYNGEE, per germline. The CDR3 protein is CASSVTGVAKNIQYF. In nucleotides, the CDR3 is TGTGCCAGCAGCGTGACGGGAGTAGCCAAAAACATTCAGTACTTC.

The V call is TRBV7-9, the J call TRBJ2-7; 10 nucleotides match TRBD2. Trimming removed 4 bases from V and 4 bases from J; junction bases left unmatched: 19. The CDR3 covers 19 residues. Germline-derived CDR1 and CDR2 are SEHNR and FQNEAQ (reference sequence). The CDR3 protein is CASSYVAGGGVPPAYEQYF. CDR3 in DNA: TGTGCCAGCAGCTACGTAGCGGGAGGAGGGGTCCCACCGGCATACGAGCAGTACTTC.

V gene TRBV7-2 combines with J gene TRBJ1-6; perhaps TRBD1 as D (5 bases). The CDR3 spans 13 residues. CDR1 is SGHTA, CDR2 FQGNSA, per germline. Trimming removed 3 bases from V and 7 bases from J, with 7 bases in between. In DNA form, the CDR3 reads TGTGCCAGCAGCTTGAGACAGAATTCACCCCTCCACTTT. This gives the protein CASSLRQNSPLHF.

This chain joins TRBV19 and TRBJ1-3, with D perhaps matching TRBD1 (6 bases). V was shortened by 5 bases and J by 0 bases, with 11 bases between the two germline ends. This CDR3 comprises 15 residues. Germline CDR1 LNHDA, CDR2 SQIVND (reference sequence). This chain's CDR3 is CASSPTGSSGNTIYF. CDR3 coding DNA: TGTGCCAGTAGTCCGACAGGCTCCTCTGGAAACACCATATATTTT.

V gene TRBV5-8 combines with J gene TRBJ1-1; no reliable D call. Trimming left V 4 bases short and J 3 bases short, with 10 bases between. CDR3 length: 13 amino acids. Germline V gives CDR1 SGHTS, CDR2 YDEGEE. The CDR3 protein is CASSLDYHTEAFF. CDR3 DNA sequence: TGTGCCAGCAGCCTAGACTACCACACTGAAGCTTTCTTT.

This rearrangement joins TRBV27 to TRBJ1-6, with D possibly TRBD1 on 6 matching bases. Trimming removed 0 bases at V and 7 bases at J, with 16 bases between. The CDR3 runs 17 residues. The germline CDR1 and CDR2 sequences are MNHEY and SMNVEV (reference sequence). DNA of the CDR3: TGTGCCAGCAGTTTATCCGGGCGACAGGTGTGGAATTCACCCCTCCACTTT. Amino acid sequence: CASSLSGRQVWNSPLHF.

V usage is TRBV11-2 and J usage is TRBJ2-7; 7 positions agree with TRBD1. Germline CDR1 is SGHAT and CDR2 is FQNNGV. The CDR3 loop spans 15 amino acids. Losses at the gene ends were 3 bases for V and 0 bases for J; bases not matched to a gene: 5. The CDR3 region is CASSFGQDSSYEQYF. CDR3 DNA: TGTGCCAGCAGCTTCGGACAGGATAGCTCCTACGAGCAGTACTTC.

This chain uses TRBV28 with TRBJ2-5, with TRBD1 identical over 11 bases. The junction had 8 bases not matched to a gene; V was cut back by 7 bases and J by 4 bases. Germline V CDR1 and CDR2: MDHEN, SYDVKM. The CDR3 runs to 15 residues. CDR3 sequence: CASTPGTGGRETQYF. The CDR3 bases are TGTGCCAGCACCCCCGGGACAGGGGGGCGAGAGACCCAGTACTTC.

This clone is a singleton in its sample. The chain links TRBV19 to TRBJ2-6; no definite D call. This CDR3 has 15 amino acids. Per the germline V gene, CDR1 is LNHDA and CDR2 is SQIVND (reference sequence). With 6 bases removed from V and 2 bases from J, the gap between germline ends came to 11 bases. The CDR3 protein is CASSFTVTGANVLTF. The CDR3 bases are TGTGCCAGTAGCTTCACAGTTACTGGGGCCAACGTCCTGACTTTC.